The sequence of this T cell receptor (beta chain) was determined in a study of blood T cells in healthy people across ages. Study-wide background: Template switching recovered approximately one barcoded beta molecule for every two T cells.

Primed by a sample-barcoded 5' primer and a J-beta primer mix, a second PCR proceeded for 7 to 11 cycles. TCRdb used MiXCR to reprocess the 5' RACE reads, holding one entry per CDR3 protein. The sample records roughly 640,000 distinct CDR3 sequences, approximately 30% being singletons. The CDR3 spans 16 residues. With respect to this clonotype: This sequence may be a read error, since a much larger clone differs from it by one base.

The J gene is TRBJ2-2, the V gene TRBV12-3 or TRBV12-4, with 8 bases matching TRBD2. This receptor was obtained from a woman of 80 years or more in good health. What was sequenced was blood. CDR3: CASSPLTSVTAGERFF. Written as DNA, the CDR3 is TGTGCCAGCAGTCCCCTGACTAGCGTCACGGCCGGGGAGCGGTTTTTT.